These 10 T cell receptor beta chains were sequenced from one sample in a study of T cell changes during pregnancy in multiple sclerosis. This table comes from immunoSEQ multiplex PCR, and its TCRdb copy is limited to in-frame clones, with some not included. Counted here are some 41,000 clones, about 92% occurring once; the ten biggest clones make up more than 8.5%. Sequencing was performed on CD8+ T cells from peripheral blood mononuclear cells, taken in the first trimester of pregnancy. These receptors all stem from a female donor with multiple sclerosis, enrolled in a pregnancy study.

In this sample, this clone turned up a few times. This chain joins TRBV6-5 and TRBJ2-7, with 10 bases identical to TRBD1. The CDR3 totals 13 residues. J was trimmed by 3 bases and V by 5 bases; bases with no gene match: 1. Germline values: CDR1 MNHEY, CDR2 SVGAGI. The CDR3 region is CASSDRGHYEQYF. The DNA of the CDR3 is TGTGCCAGCAGTGACAGGGGGCACTACGAGCAGTACTTC.

This chain uses TRBV28 with TRBJ1-1, with 8 bases fitting TRBD1. Per the germline V gene, CDR1 is MDHEN and CDR2 is SYDVKM. J lost 1 base, V lost 3 bases, and 13 bases had no gene match. The CDR3 contains 18 residues. CDR3: CASSFNGRGRRGNTEAFF. The CDR3 bases are TGTGCCAGCAGTTTTAACGGCAGGGGGCGGAGGGGGAACACTGAAGCTTTCTTT.

This chain connects TRBV30 to TRBJ2-1; perhaps TRBD2 as D (5 bases). Germline lookup yields CDR1 GTSNPN and CDR2 SVGIG (reference sequence). There are 17 residues in the CDR3. Trimming cost V 3 bases and J 0 bases, with 18 bases left between them. Here the CDR3 reads CAWSLTISQSSYNEQFF. The DNA of the CDR3 is TGTGCCTGGAGCTTGACTATATCGCAGAGCTCCTACAATGAGCAGTTCTTC.

This clone came up once. The rearrangement joins TRBV15 to TRBJ1-1, with 9 bases fitting TRBD1. CDR1 LNHNV and CDR2 YYDKDF come from the germline V gene (reference sequence). The length of the CDR3 is 17 residues. V dropped 9 bases and J dropped 1; count of bases not matched to a gene: 15. The CDR3 region is CATKGKDRGFRNTEAFF. The CDR3 DNA is TGTGCCACAAAGGGGAAGGACAGGGGATTTAGGAACACTGAAGCTTTCTTT. Combining the CDR3 with reference TRBV15 and TRBJ1-1 gives the whole variable domain DAMVIQNPRYQVTQFGKPVTLSCSQTLNHNVMYWYQQKSSQAPKLLFHYYDKDFNNEADTPDNFQSRRPNTSFCFLDIRSPGLGDTAMYLCATKGKDRGFRNTEAFFGQGTRLTVV.

The J gene is TRBJ1-1, the V gene TRBV30; 7 nucleotides match TRBD1. This CDR3 has 14 amino acids. After removal of 4 bases from V and 7 bases from J, the junction contained 12 bases not matched to a gene. Germline CDR1 reads GTSNPN; CDR2 reads SVGIG (reference sequence). The CDR3 DNA sequence: TGTGCCTGGAAAAAGACAGGGCTACTGGGTGAAGCTTTCTTT. Translation gives CAWKKTGLLGEAFF.

This chain connects TRBV21-1 to TRBJ2-3; the table gives TRBD2 as D, unverified against the DNA. TRBV21-1 constitutes a pseudogene. The CDR3 has 16 residues. The DNA of the CDR3 is TGTGCCAGCAGCAAAGAGTTTTGGACTAGCACAGATACGCAGTATTTT. Translating it yields CASSKEFWTSTDTQYF.

The V and J genes are TRBV10-3 and TRBJ1-1; 8 bases line up with TRBD1. Germline CDR1 reads ENHRY; CDR2 reads SYGVKD. CDR3 length: 14 amino acids. The junction had 9 bases not matched to a gene; V was cut back by 8 bases and J by 4 bases. CDR3 bases: TGTGCCATCGGAGAAACAGGGGGTCGCACTGAAGCTTTCTTT. This translates into CAIGETGGRTEAFF.

This clone was counted only a few times. The chain is built from TRBV6-5 and TRBJ1-1; possible D gene TRBD1, 5 bases. Trimming pared 6 bases from V and 8 bases from J, leaving 13 bases between. Looked up from germline, CDR1 is MNHEY and CDR2 is SVGAGI. This CDR3 has 12 residues. CDR3 sequence reads: CASSTTEREAFF. CDR3 DNA sequence: TGTGCCAGCAGCACGACAGAAAGAGAAGCTTTCTTT.

The chain joins TRBV4-3 to TRBJ1-4; the match to TRBD1 covers 8 bases. This CDR3 is built from 16 residues. Germline V gene lookup returns CDR1 LGHNA and CDR2 YSLEER. The junction had 14 bases not matched to a gene; V was cut back by 6 bases and J by 8 bases. The CDR3 bases are TGCGCCAGCAGTTACGGGACAGGCTTATTGGGGGAAAAACTGTTTTTT. Translating it yields CASSYGTGLLGEKLFF.

The rearrangement joins TRBV7-6 to TRBJ2-5; TRBD1 agrees at 7 bases. The assigned J gene may be wrong: the sequence end matches TRBJ2-7 better. Germline V lookup: CDR1 SGHVS, CDR2 FNYEAQ. The CDR3 sequence is 15 residues long. The CDR3 is CASSPRGQGIDEQYF. Here the CDR3 DNA reads TGTGCCAGCAGCCCTAGGGGGCAGGGGATCGACGAGCAGTACTTC.